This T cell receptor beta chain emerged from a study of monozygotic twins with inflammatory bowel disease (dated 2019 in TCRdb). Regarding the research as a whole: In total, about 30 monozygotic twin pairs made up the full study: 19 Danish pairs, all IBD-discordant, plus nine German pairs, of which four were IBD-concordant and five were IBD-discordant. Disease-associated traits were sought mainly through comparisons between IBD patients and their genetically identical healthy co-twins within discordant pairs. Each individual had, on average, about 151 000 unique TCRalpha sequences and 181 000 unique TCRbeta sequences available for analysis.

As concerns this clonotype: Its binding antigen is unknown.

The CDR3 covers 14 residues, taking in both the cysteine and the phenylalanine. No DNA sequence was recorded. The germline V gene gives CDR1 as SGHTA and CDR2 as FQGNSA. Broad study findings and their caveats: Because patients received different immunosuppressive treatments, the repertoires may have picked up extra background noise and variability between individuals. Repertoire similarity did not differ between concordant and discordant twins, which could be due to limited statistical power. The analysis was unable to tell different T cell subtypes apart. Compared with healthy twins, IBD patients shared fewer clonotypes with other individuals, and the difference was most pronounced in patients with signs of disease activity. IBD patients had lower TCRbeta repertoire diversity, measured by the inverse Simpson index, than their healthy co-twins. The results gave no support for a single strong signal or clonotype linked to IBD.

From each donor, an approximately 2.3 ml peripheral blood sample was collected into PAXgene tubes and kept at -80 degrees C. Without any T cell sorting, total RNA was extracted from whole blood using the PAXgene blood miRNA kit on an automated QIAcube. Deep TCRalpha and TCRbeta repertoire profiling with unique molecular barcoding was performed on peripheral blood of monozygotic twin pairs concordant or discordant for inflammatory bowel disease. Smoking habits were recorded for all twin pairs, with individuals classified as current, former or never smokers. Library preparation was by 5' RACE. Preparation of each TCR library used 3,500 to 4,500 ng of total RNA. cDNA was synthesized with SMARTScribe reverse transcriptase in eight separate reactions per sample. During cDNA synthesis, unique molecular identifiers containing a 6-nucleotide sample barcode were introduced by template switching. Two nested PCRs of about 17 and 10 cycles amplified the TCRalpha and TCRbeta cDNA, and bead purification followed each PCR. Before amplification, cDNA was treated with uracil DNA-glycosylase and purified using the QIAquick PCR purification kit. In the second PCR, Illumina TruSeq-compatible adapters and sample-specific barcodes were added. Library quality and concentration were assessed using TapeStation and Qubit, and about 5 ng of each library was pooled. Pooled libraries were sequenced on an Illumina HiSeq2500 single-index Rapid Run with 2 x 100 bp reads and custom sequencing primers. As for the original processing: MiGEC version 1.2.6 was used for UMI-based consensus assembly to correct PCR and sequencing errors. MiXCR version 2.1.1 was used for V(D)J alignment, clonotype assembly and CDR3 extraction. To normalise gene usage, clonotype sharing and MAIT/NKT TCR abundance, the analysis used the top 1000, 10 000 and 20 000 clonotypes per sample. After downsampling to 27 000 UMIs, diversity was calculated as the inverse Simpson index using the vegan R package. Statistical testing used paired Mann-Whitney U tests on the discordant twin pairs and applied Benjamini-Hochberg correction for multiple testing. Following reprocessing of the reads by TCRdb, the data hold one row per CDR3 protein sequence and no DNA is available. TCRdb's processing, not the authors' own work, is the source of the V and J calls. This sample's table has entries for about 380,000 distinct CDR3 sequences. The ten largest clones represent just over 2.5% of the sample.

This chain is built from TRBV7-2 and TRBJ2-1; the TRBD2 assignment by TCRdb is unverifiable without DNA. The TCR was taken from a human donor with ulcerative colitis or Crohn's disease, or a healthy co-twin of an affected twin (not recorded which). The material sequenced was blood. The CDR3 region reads CASSFRLALHEQFF.